The present T cell receptor beta chain was sequenced within a study of vaccination effects on CD4 cells after COVID-19. Study-wide background: ViraFEST used viral peptide pools to expand antigen-specific CD4+ T cells before sequencing. Median timing of post-vaccine samples was 72 days after the second dose. Study outcomes and limitations: Late in the post-vaccination period, infection-induced and vaccine-induced clones underwent marked clonal contraction.

Scientists isolated CD4+ T cells after a roughly nine-day culture period ended. Vaccine administered to participants consisted of two doses of either BNT162b2 or mRNA-1273. Vaccine recipients, nucleocapsid antibody negative, had no prior SARS-CoV-2 infection. In this sample, this clone turned up a few times. The target antigen is unknown. Method: immunoSEQ multiplex PCR; TCRdb's copy keeps in-frame clones and lacks some. The sample has about 45,000 clones, 65% to 80% seen once. This sequence originates from a human donor who received a COVID-19 vaccine. The sample in question was CD4+ T cells from PBMCs cultured without peptide, obtained after COVID-19 vaccination.

The CDR3 loop is CASSYGTMRNTEAFF. The DNA of the CDR3 is TGTGCCAGCAGTTACGGGACAATGAGGAACACTGAAGCTTTCTTT. This chain joins TRBV6-5 and TRBJ1-1; a weak D match, TRBD1 (6 bases). Trimming stripped 2 bases from V and 1 base from J, with 11 bases between. The length of the CDR3 is 15 residues. Per the germline V gene, CDR1 is MNHEY and CDR2 is SVGAGI.